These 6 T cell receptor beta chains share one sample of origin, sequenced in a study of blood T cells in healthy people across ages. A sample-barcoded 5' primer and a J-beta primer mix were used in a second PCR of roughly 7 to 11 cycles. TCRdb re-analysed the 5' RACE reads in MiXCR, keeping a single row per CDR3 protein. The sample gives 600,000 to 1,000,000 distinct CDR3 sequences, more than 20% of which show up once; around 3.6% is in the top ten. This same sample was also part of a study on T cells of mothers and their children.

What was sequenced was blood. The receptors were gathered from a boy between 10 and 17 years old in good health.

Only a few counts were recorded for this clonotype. Here the CDR3 DNA reads TGCGCCAGCAGCCGAGGACGGTACAATGAGCAGTTCTTC. This codes for CASSRGRYNEQFF. V gene TRBV4-1 combines with J gene TRBJ2-1; D is uncertain. From germline, CDR1 is MGHRA and CDR2 YSYEKL. Trimming stripped 4 bases from V and 4 bases from J, with 8 bases between. This CDR3 region has 13 residues.

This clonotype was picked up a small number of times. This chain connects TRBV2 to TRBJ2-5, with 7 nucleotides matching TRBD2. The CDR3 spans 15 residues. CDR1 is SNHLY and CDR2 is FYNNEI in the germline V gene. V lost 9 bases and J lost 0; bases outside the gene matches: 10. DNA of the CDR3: TGTGCCAGTCTAAGACTAGCAGTGTACCAAGAGACCCAGTACTTC. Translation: CASLRLAVYQETQYF.

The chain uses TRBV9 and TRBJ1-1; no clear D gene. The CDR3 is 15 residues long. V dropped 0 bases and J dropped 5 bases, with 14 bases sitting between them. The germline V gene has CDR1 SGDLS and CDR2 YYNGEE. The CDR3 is CASSVVPPGKTEAFF. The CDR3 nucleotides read TGTGCCAGCAGCGTAGTCCCGCCGGGGAAGACTGAAGCTTTCTTT.

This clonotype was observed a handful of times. In nucleotides, the CDR3 is TGCAGCGTTGGAGGACTAGCGGGAGTACTTGAGCAGTTCTTC. It encodes CSVGGLAGVLEQFF. J is TRBJ2-1 and V is TRBV29-1; TRBD2 aligns across 13 bases. Germline V gives CDR1 SQVTM, CDR2 ANQGSEA. After removal of 4 bases from V and 9 bases from J, the junction contained 6 bases not matched to a gene. The CDR3 extends over 14 amino acids.

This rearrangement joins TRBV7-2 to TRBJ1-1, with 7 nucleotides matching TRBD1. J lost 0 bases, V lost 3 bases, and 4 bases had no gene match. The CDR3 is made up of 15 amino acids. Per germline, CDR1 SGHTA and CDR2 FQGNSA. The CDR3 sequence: CASSFGTVMNTEAFF. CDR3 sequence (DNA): TGTGCCAGCAGCTTCGGGACAGTTATGAACACTGAAGCTTTCTTT.

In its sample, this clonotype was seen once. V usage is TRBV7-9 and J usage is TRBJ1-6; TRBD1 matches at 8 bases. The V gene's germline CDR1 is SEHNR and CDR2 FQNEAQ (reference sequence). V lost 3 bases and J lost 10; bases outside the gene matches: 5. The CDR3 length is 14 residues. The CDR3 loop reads CASSFETGGSPLHF. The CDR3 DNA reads TGTGCCAGCAGCTTTGAAACAGGGGGGTCACCCCTCCACTTT.